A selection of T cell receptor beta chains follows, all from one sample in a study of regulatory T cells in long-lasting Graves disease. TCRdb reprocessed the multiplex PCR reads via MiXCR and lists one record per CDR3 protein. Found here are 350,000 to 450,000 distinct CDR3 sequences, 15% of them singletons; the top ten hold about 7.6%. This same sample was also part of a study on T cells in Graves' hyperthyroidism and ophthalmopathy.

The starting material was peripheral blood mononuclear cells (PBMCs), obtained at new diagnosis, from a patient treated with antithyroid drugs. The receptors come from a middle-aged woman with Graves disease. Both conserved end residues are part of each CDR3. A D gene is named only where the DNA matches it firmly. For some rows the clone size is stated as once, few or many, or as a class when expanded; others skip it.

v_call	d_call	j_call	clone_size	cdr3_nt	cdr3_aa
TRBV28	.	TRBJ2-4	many	TGTGCCAGCACCCCGATGGGGATTCTAGTTCAGTACTTC	CASTPMGILVQYF
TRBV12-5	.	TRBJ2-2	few	TGTGCTAGTGGTTTGGCCAGGGGTGCCGGGGAGCTGTTTTTT	CASGLARGAGELFF
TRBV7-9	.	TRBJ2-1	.	TGTGCCAGTTCTAGTGGAAAGGTCGATGAGCAGTTCTTC	CASSSGKVDEQFF
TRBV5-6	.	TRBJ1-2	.	TGTGCCAGCACCCAACAGGAATACGTCTATGGCTACACCTTC	CASTQQEYVYGYTF
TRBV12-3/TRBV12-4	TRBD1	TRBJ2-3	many	TGTGCCAGCAACCATAGGACAGGGGGGGGTTTGGATACGCAGTATTTT	CASNHRTGGGLDTQYF
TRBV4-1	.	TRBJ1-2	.	TGCGCCAGCAGCCAAGTTCAGGGTTCTTATGGCTACACCTTC	CASSQVQGSYGYTF
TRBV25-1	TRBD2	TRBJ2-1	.	TGTGCCAGCAGTGAATATTTCGCGGGAGGAGGTGGTGAGCAGTTCTTC	CASSEYFAGGGGEQFF
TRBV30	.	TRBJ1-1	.	TGTGCCTGGAGCATAGGGCCGAACACTGAAGCTTTCTTT	CAWSIGPNTEAFF
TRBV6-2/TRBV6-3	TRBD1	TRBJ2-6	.	TGTGCCAGCAGTCGAGCTTCAGGGGGCGCGTCTGGGGCCAACGTCCTGACTTTC	CASSRASGGASGANVLTF
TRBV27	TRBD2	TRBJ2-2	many	TGTGCCAGCGGCGCAAGCGGGAGGGCCCATACCGGGGAGCTGTTTTTT	CASGASGRAHTGELFF
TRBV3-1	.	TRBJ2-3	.	TGTGCCAGCAGCCAGGGGTACAGCACAGATACGCAGTATTTT	CASSQGYSTDTQYF
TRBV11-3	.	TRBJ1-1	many	TGTGCCAGCAGCTTATTTCAGGGGCGAAACACTGAAGCTTTCTTT	CASSLFQGRNTEAFF
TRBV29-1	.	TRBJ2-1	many	TGCAGCGCCCCGGGCGGGTTCTCCTACAATGAGCAGTTCTTC	CSAPGGFSYNEQFF
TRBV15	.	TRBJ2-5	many	TGTGCCACCAGCGGGGAAGTGGAGACCCAGTACTTC	CATSGEVETQYF
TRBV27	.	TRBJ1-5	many	TGTGCCAGCAACCTTGTTCCGAGCAATCAGCCCCAGCATTTT	CASNLVPSNQPQHF
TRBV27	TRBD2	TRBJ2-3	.	TGTGCCAGCACCTCACCACTAGCGGGAGGGCCTACAGATACGCAGTATTTT	CASTSPLAGGPTDTQYF
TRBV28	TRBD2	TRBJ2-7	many	TGTGCCAGCAGTTTATCGACCCAAGGGACTAGCGGGAGGCCTCGCTCCTACGAGCAGTACTTC	CASSLSTQGTSGRPRSYEQYF
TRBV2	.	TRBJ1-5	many	TGTGCCAGCAGTGAACCGGGACATAGCAATCAGCCCCAGCATTTT	CASSEPGHSNQPQHF
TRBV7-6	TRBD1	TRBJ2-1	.	TGTGCCAGCAGCTACCGACAGGGCCCCTACAATGAGCAGTTCTTC	CASSYRQGPYNEQFF
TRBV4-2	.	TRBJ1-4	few	TGTGCCAGCAGCCAAGGCGGAGGCAGGGGCCCTGAAAAACTGTTTTTT	CASSQGGGRGPEKLFF
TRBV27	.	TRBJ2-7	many	TGTGCCAGCAGCCCGGGTCGGGAAGCCTACGAGCAGTACTTC	CASSPGREAYEQYF
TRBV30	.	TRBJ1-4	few	TGTGCCTGGAGTGTGAGCAGGGCAGGGGAAAAACTGTTTTTT	CAWSVSRAGEKLFF
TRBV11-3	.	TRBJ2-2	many	TGTGCCAGCAGCCCCCGGATCGGGGAGCTGTTTTTT	CASSPRIGELFF
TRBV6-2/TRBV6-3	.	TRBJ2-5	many	TGTGCCAGCAGTTACCCACATTTCGGGCAAGAGACCCAGTACTTC	CASSYPHFGQETQYF
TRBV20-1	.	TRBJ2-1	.	TGCAGTGCTCAAACTAGAGGACCCTACAATGAGCAGTTCTTC	CSAQTRGPYNEQFF
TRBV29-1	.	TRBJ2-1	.	TGCAGCGTTGACGGCTACCACTATAAGCAGTTCTTC	CSVDGYHYKQFF